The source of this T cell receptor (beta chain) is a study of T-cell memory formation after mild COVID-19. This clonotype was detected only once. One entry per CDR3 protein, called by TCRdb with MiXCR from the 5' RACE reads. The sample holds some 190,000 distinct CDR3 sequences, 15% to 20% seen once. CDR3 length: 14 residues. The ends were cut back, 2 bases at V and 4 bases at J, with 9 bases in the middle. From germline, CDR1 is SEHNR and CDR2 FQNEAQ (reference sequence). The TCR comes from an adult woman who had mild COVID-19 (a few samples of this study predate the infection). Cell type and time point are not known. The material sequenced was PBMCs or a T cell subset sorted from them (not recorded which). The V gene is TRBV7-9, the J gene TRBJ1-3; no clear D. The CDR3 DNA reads TGTGCCAGCAGCTTACTCCAGACGGGAAACACCATATATTTT. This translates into CASSLLQTGNTIYF. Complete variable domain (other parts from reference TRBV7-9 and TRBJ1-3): DTGVSQNPRHKITKRGQNVTFRCDPISEHNRLYWYRQTLGQGPEFLTYFQNEAQLEKSRLLSDRFSAERPKGSFSTLEIQRTEQGDSAMYLCASSLLQTGNTIYFGEGSWLTVV.